The 30 T cell receptor beta chains given below trace back to one sample, sequenced in a study of T cell responses to AZD1222 COVID-19 vaccine. Assay used: immunoSEQ multiplex PCR; TCRdb lists only in-frame clones, some missing. The sample includes some 130,000 clones, 85% of them seen just once. Sequencing used peripheral blood, obtained 28 days after the second dose of the MenACWY control vaccine. These receptors were collected from an adult who received the MenACWY meningococcal vaccine as a control.

The chain combines TRBV5-1 with TRBJ2-7, with 14 positions matching TRBD2. The CDR3 is 17 residues long. CDR1 and CDR2 (germline): SGHRS, YFSETQ. Trimming took 4 bases from V and 0 from J; bases not matched to a gene: 6. The CDR3: CASSTGLAGESSYEQYF. The CDR3 coding sequence is TGCGCCAGCAGCACGGGACTAGCGGGAGAAAGCTCCTACGAGCAGTACTTC.

The genes are TRBV7-9 and TRBJ1-2; the D is unclear. Germline loops: CDR1 SEHNR, CDR2 FQNEAQ (reference sequence). Trimming stripped 4 bases from V and 4 bases from J, with 13 bases between. CDR3 size: 14 residues. CDR3 nucleotides: TGTGCCAGCAGCTCTCGGGATTTGCCCTATGGCTACACCTTC. As protein: CASSSRDLPYGYTF.

This clone was counted once. V usage is TRBV5-8 and J usage is TRBJ1-3, with D unresolved. CDR1 and CDR2 from the germline V gene are SGHTS and YDEGEE. The length of the CDR3 is 13 residues. With 3 bases removed from V and 2 bases from J, the gap between germline ends came to 6 bases. In DNA form, the CDR3 reads TGTGCCAGCAGCTACAATACTGGAAACACCATATATTTT. Its protein is CASSYNTGNTIYF.

V usage is TRBV7-8 and J usage is TRBJ1-2; D remains unclear. CDR1 is SGHVS, CDR2 FQNEAQ, per germline. The CDR3 extends over 14 amino acids. Trimming cost V 5 bases and J 8 bases, with 18 bases left between them. CDR3 sequence: CASSPSGKRSGYTF. DNA for the CDR3: TGTGCCAGCAGCCCCTCCGGGAAACGTAGCGGCTACACCTTC.

The chain recombines TRBV9 with TRBJ2-3; 9 nucleotides match TRBD2. Germline CDR1 reads SGDLS; CDR2 reads YYNGEE. V dropped 0 bases and J dropped 6; count of bases not matched to a gene: 5. The length of the CDR3 is 15 residues. The CDR3 loop is CASSVVGLASDTQYF. In nucleotides, the CDR3 is TGTGCCAGCAGCGTAGTGGGACTAGCATCCGATACGCAGTATTTT.

The chain employs TRBV27 and TRBJ1-1; tentative D call: TRBD1 (6 bases). The CDR3 extends over 13 amino acids. V lost 3 bases to trimming and J lost 4 bases, with 9 bases between them. Germline-derived CDR1 and CDR2 are MNHEY and SMNVEV (reference sequence). This CDR3 reads CASSFGGLTEAFF. The CDR3 nucleotides are TGTGCCAGCAGTTTTGGGGGGCTCACTGAAGCTTTCTTT.

V gene TRBV5-5 combines with J gene TRBJ2-7; D not resolved. This CDR3 has 11 amino acids. Germline V gene lookup returns CDR1 SGHKS and CDR2 YYEKEE (reference sequence). V was clipped by 3 bases and J by 4 bases, with 5 bases between them. The CDR3: CASSYMYEQYF. CDR3 DNA: TGTGCCAGCAGCTACATGTACGAGCAGTACTTC.

CDR3 sequence reads: CASWRRGTGYKDTQYF. CDR3 nucleotides: TGTGCCAGCTGGCGTCGGGGGACAGGGTACAAAGATACGCAGTATTTT. This chain joins TRBV27 and TRBJ2-3, with 9 bases identical to TRBD1. The J segment lost 5 bases and the V segment lost 8 bases, leaving 14 bases of the junction unmatched. Germline lookup yields CDR1 MNHEY and CDR2 SMNVEV (reference sequence). This CDR3 is built from 16 residues.

V and J are TRBV19 and TRBJ2-2, with a possible D match to TRBD1 (6 bases). The CDR3 length is 16 residues. Trimming left V 0 bases short and J 5 bases short, with 13 bases between. CDR1 and CDR2 from the germline V gene are LNHDA and SQIVND (reference sequence). The CDR3: CASSIDGAGETGELFF. Written as DNA, the CDR3 is TGTGCCAGTAGTATAGATGGGGCAGGGGAGACCGGGGAGCTGTTTTTT.

The genes are TRBV28 and TRBJ1-3; no firm D call. This CDR3 comprises 13 residues. The germline V gene has CDR1 MDHEN and CDR2 SYDVKM. The DNA of the CDR3 is TGTGCGATTGGCCCGCCACCTGGAAACACCATATATTTT. Encoded protein: CAIGPPPGNTIYF.

This chain joins TRBV18 and TRBJ2-3; D is ambiguous. CDR3 size: 14 residues. Trimming removed 0 bases at V and 3 bases at J, with 7 bases between. CDR1 and CDR2 (germline): KGHSH, LQKENI. CDR3: CASSPPRLTDTQYF. Written as DNA, the CDR3 is TGTGCCAGCTCACCACCCCGACTTACAGATACGCAGTATTTT.

The CDR3 sequence is CASGLGESTDTQYF. DNA for the CDR3: TGTGCTAGTGGTTTGGGAGAAAGCACAGATACGCAGTATTTT. This chain joins TRBV12-5 and TRBJ2-3, with D unclear. The germline V and J ends were trimmed by 1 base and 0 bases, with 5 bases remaining between them. The CDR3 runs to 14 residues. Germline-derived CDR1 and CDR2 are LGHNT and FRNRAP.

J is TRBJ1-3 and V is TRBV5-1; D uncertain. This CDR3 is built from 13 residues. Per the germline V gene, CDR1 is SGHRS and CDR2 is YFSETQ. V lost 6 bases, J lost 0 bases, and 7 bases lay in between. This chain's CDR3 is CASTLSSGNTIYF. The CDR3 nucleotides read TGCGCCAGCACCCTGAGCTCTGGAAACACCATATATTTT.

The chain couples TRBV21-1 to TRBJ1-5. TRBV21-1 is shown as a pseudogene. The CDR3 runs to 13 residues. The CDR3 reads CASSKAVDQPQHF. The CDR3, as DNA: TGTGCCAGCAGCAAAGCCGTAGATCAGCCCCAGCATTTT.

The chain links TRBV27 to TRBJ2-7; 8 nucleotides agree with TRBD2. Germline-derived CDR1 and CDR2 are MNHEY and SMNVEV (reference sequence). V gave up 10 bases and J gave up 3 bases; unmatched junction bases: 14. The CDR3 runs 15 residues. The CDR3, as DNA: TGTGCCACTCTCGGGGGGGGGATTAGGTTCTACGAGCAGTACGTC. Translating gives CATLGGGIRFYEQYV.

The rearrangement uses TRBV2 and TRBJ1-1; 7 bases are a match to TRBD1. Trimming took 2 bases from V and 5 from J; bases not matched to a gene: 8. This CDR3 is built from 15 residues. The V gene's germline CDR1 is SNHLY and CDR2 FYNNEI. CDR3 loop: CASSESRAGGTEAFF. In nucleotides, the CDR3 is TGTGCCAGCAGTGAAAGCCGGGCAGGGGGAACTGAAGCTTTCTTT.

The J gene is TRBJ1-1, the V gene TRBV11-2, with no clear D. V was pared by 5 bases and J by 0 bases, with 7 bases between. The CDR3 consists of 13 residues. Germline V lookup: CDR1 SGHAT, CDR2 FQNNGV. The CDR3 reads CASSTGLNTEAFF. DNA of the CDR3: TGTGCCAGCAGCACCGGGCTGAACACTGAAGCTTTCTTT.

The V call is TRBV10-3, the J call TRBJ1-1; a possible D gene is TRBD1 (5 bases). The CDR3 contains 13 residues. From germline, CDR1 is ENHRY and CDR2 SYGVKD. V gave up 5 bases and J gave up 7 bases, with 14 bases separating them. CDR3 loop: CAISTGTGIEAFF. The CDR3 nucleotides are TGTGCCATCAGTACCGGGACTGGGATTGAAGCTTTCTTT.

This chain uses TRBV27 with TRBJ2-5; D assignment may be TRBD1 or TRBD2 (6 bases each). The V gene's germline CDR1 is MNHEY and CDR2 SMNVEV (reference sequence). Trimming removed 6 bases from V and 4 bases from J, with 12 bases in between. The CDR3 runs 13 residues. The CDR3 bases are TGTGCCAGCAGGGAGGGGGGAAGAGAGACCCAGTACTTC. Amino acids: CASREGGRETQYF.

Here the CDR3 reads CAWSSPGEQYF. The CDR3 nucleotides are TGTGCCTGGTCTTCCCCGGGCGAGCAGTACTTC. J is TRBJ2-7 and V is TRBV30; D not resolved. The germline gives CDR1 GTSNPN, CDR2 SVGIG (reference sequence). The CDR3 totals 11 residues. Trimming stripped 5 bases from V and 6 bases from J, with 11 bases between.

The rearrangement links TRBV7-3 to TRBJ2-1, with D possibly TRBD2 on 5 matching bases. This CDR3 contains 12 residues. Germline CDR1 SGHTA, CDR2 FQGTGA. V was trimmed by 5 bases and J by 10 bases, leaving 12 bases between them. The CDR3 coding sequence is TGTGCCAGCAGCGCCATAAGAGGGGAGCAGTTCTTC. Translation: CASSAIRGEQFF.

The rearrangement joins TRBV7-3 to TRBJ2-3, with 9 bases that match TRBD1. From germline, CDR1 is SGHTA and CDR2 FQGTGA. V gave up 3 bases and J gave up 5 bases; unmatched junction bases: 3. CDR3 length equals 14 residues. The CDR3 spells CASSLGTGLDTQYF. Here the CDR3 DNA reads TGTGCCAGCAGCTTGGGGACAGGGTTAGATACGCAGTATTTT.

The chain carries TRBV11-2 and TRBJ1-2; TRBD1 matches 7 bases. Germline V gives CDR1 SGHAT, CDR2 FQNNGV. The trim removed 5 bases at V and 3 bases at J, leaving 9 bases unmatched. This CDR3 is built from 15 residues. For the CDR3, the DNA is TGTGCCAGCAGCAATTGGGACAGAGAAGACTATGGCTACACCTTC. It is translated as CASSNWDREDYGYTF.

About this clone itself: The sample holds other DNA sequences that translate to the same CDR3. The chain is built from TRBV6-2 or TRBV6-3 and TRBJ2-2; 11 nucleotides line up with TRBD2. With 5 bases clipped from V and 2 bases from J, the junction kept 1 base outside the gene matches. The CDR3 is made up of 15 amino acids. Germline assignment: CDR1 MNHEY and CDR2 SVGEGT. CDR3 residues: CASSLAGGNTGELFF. The CDR3 nucleotides read TGTGCCAGCAGTCTAGCGGGAGGTAACACCGGGGAGCTGTTTTTT.

The CDR3 DNA follows: TGTGCCACCAGTGACCCAAGCGGACAGGAAAATGAAAAACTGTTTTTT. It encodes CATSDPSGQENEKLFF. The chain couples TRBV24-1 to TRBJ1-4, with 7 bases identical to TRBD1. V dropped 4 bases and J dropped 5; count of bases not matched to a gene: 9. CDR1 KGHDR and CDR2 SFDVKD come from the germline V gene. The CDR3 extends over 16 amino acids.

The V call is TRBV15, the J call TRBJ2-7; 12 bases match TRBD1. Germline CDR1 LNHNV, CDR2 YYDKDF (reference sequence). CDR3 length: 18 amino acids. The DNA of the CDR3 is TGTGCCACCAGCAGAGATCTAATTGGGACAGGGGGCTCCAACGAGCAGTACGTC. Encoded protein: CATSRDLIGTGGSNEQYV.

The chain combines TRBV24-1 with TRBJ2-3; D is possibly TRBD1 (6 bases). The germline V and J ends were trimmed by 2 bases and 3 bases, with 17 bases remaining between them. Germline V gene lookup returns CDR1 KGHDR and CDR2 SFDVKD. The CDR3 is made up of 17 amino acids. The CDR3 loop is CATSDSRGGFPTDTQYF. CDR3 sequence (DNA): TGTGCCACCAGTGATTCACGAGGGGGATTTCCTACAGATACGCAGTATTTT.

This sequence joins TRBV19 and TRBJ2-5; possible D gene TRBD1, 5 bases. V lost 8 bases, J lost 4 bases, and 14 bases lay in between. The V gene's germline CDR1 is LNHDA and CDR2 SQIVND (reference sequence). The CDR3 runs 13 residues. CDR3 in DNA: TGTGCCAGTTCTGGGGCAGTTGGAGAGACCCAGTACTTC. Protein: CASSGAVGETQYF.

The rearrangement uses TRBV9 and TRBJ1-2; weak D call: TRBD1 (5 bases). Germline V CDR1 and CDR2: SGDLS, YYNGEE. Trimming removed 6 bases at V and 5 bases at J, with 17 bases between. This CDR3 region has 14 residues. In DNA form, the CDR3 reads TGTGCCAGCAAAGGGGACCGGGGAACGTATGGCTACACCTTC. As protein: CASKGDRGTYGYTF.

This rearrangement joins TRBV29-1 to TRBJ2-1, with 9 nucleotides matching TRBD2. J lost 4 bases, V lost 2 bases, and 18 bases had no gene match. Germline CDR1 reads SQVTM; CDR2 reads ANQGSEA. The CDR3 contains 19 residues. The DNA for the CDR3 is TGCAGCGTTGAATTAAGGGGCGCTTTCTTGGGACTAGCTTACAATGAGCAGTTCTTC. Translation: CSVELRGAFLGLAYNEQFF.